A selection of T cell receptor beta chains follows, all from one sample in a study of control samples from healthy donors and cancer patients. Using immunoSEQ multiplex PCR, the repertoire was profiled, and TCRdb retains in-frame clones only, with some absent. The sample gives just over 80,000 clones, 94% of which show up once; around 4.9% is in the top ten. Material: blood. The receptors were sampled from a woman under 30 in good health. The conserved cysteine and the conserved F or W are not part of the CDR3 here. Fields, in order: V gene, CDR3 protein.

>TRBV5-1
ASSSSKSGQRSYEQY
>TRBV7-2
ASSPHRGRLYGYT
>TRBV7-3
ASSLKASEKSDTQY
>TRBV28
ASSLWTSGGITAGELF
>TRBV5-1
ASSLDLGQGTSTDTQY
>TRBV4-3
ASSHMTGAIY
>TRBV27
ASSLSRVSRFGEKLF
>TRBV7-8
ASSPDGTGLSNSPLH
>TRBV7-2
ASSKRQDVSSGNTIY
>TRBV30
AWSASETVIAGELF
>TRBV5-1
ASSLGFGYNEQF
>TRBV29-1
SAREDTQY
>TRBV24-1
ATSDTRDRGPTDTQY
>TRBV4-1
ASSLQGQRMSTEAF
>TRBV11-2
ASSLEGLSYEQY
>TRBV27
ASSRRDRSYEQY
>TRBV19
ASSQIGYEQY
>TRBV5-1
ASSLTSGSYNEQF
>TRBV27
ASSWSGVTEAF
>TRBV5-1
ASSPRGSEKDTQY
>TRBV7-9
ASSLALVSTDTQY
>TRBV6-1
ASSEGSGTVGYGYT
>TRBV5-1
ASSPWQRGLSTDTQY
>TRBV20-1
SARSGEKLF
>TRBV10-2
ASSEVRGGGQPQH
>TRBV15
ATSRDGTAYNEQF
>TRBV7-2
ASSLEGYSNQPQH
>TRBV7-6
ASSLVPSGANYEQY
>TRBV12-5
ASGLATGTVTYEQY
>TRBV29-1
SVEDAWGGLVEQF
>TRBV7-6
ASSLALPALTGGRGTEAF
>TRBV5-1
ASSLTGEQF
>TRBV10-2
ASSPTASRSYNSPLH
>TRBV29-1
SGRTGSSYNEQF
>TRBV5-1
ASSLGGLEKLF
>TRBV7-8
ASSLPRFPNTEAF
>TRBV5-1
ASSPGTSGGIDTQY
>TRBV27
ASSLAWTNKGLEQY
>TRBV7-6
ASSLAIGLRQEAF
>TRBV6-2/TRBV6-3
ASSLGQWGGANVLT
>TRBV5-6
ASSLVGLAVNTGELF
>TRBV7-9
ASSEGGPAYQPQH
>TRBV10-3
AISESREPGNTIY
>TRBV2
ASSERLLAKNIQY
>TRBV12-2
ASRPYRGRQEKLF